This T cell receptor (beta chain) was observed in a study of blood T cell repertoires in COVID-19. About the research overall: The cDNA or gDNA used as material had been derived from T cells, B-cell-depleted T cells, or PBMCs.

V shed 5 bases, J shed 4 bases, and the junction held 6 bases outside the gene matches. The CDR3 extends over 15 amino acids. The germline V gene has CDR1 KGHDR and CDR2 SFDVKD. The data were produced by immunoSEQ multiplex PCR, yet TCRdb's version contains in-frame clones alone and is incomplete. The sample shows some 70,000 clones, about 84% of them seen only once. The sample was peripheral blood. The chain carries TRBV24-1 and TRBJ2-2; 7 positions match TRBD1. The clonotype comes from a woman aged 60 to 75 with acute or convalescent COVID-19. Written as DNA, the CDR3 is TGTGCCACCAGTGTACAGGGGTTGGGCACCGGGGAGCTGTTTTTT. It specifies CATSVQGLGTGELFF.